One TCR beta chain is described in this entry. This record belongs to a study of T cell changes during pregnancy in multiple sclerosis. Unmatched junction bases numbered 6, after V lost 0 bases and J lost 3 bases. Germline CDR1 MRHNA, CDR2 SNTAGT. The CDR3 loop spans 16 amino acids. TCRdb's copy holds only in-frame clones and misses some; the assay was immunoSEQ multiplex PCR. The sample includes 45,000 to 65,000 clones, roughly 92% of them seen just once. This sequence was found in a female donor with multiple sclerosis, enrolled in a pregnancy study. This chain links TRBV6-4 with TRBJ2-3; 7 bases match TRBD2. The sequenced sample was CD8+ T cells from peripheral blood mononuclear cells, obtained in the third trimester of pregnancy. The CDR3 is CASSDSQRDLTDTQYF. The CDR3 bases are TGTGCCAGCAGTGACTCGCAGCGGGATTTGACAGATACGCAGTATTTT.